The 15 T cell receptor beta chains in this list originate from one sample, sequenced in a study of Ad26.COV2.S vaccination and SARS-CoV-2 variants. The data were produced by immunoSEQ multiplex PCR, yet TCRdb's version contains in-frame clones alone and is incomplete. This sample has about 400,000 clones; about 88% occur once, and the top ten carry about 2%. Treatment noted: around 19 received Ad26.COV2.S at low or high dose, single or two shots; 5 received placebo; per-sample allocation not given. Samples analyzed were those drawn on day 63 after the first vaccine or placebo injection. The sample here was peripheral blood, taken in a trial of Ad26.COV2.S vaccine versus placebo. Source of these receptors: a person aged 18-65 years who received the Ad26.COV2.S COVID-19 vaccine or a placebo.

This clone was counted between two and nine times. The chain links TRBV23-1 to TRBJ2-1; D uncertain. TRBV23-1 is annotated as an ORF whose role is uncertain. Trimming cost V 2 bases and J 7 bases, with 12 bases left between them. This CDR3 comprises 14 residues. The CDR3 is CASSQQSPLNEQFF. For the CDR3, the DNA is TGCGCCAGCAGTCAACAGAGTCCTTTGAATGAGCAGTTCTTC.

V usage is TRBV18 and J usage is TRBJ2-1; no clear D. Between the trimmed V and J ends, which lost 3 bases and 0 bases, there was a span of 12 bases. The germline gives CDR1 KGHSH, CDR2 LQKENI. CDR3 length: 16 residues. The DNA of the CDR3 is TGTGCCAGCTCACCTCAATTCTTCTCCTCCTACAATGAGCAGTTCTTC. It translates to CASSPQFFSSYNEQFF.

The chain uses TRBV7-6 and TRBJ1-4, with 9 bases aligning to TRBD1. From germline, CDR1 is SGHVS and CDR2 FNYEAQ. The V segment lost 0 bases and the J segment 8 bases; nucleotides outside the gene matches: 10. The CDR3 extends over 17 amino acids. As DNA, the CDR3 is TGTGCCAGCAGCTTAGCGACCCCGACAGGGGGACGAGAAAAACTGTTTTTT. Protein sequence: CASSLATPTGGREKLFF.

This clone turned up a few times. As DNA, the CDR3 is TGCGCCAGCAGCTTTGGCAGGGGCGCGGGCACAGATACGCAGTATTTT. It encodes CASSFGRGAGTDTQYF. The V gene is TRBV5-1, the J gene TRBJ2-3; TRBD1 might be the D (6 bases). V lost 2 bases, J lost 1 base, and 14 bases lay in between. Germline V CDR1 and CDR2: SGHRS, YFSETQ. This CDR3 is 16 amino acids long.

This clone was recorded once. The rearrangement links TRBV10-3 to TRBJ2-2; tentative D call: TRBD2 (6 bases). The CDR3 length is 14 residues. V dropped 10 bases and J dropped 2 bases, with 14 bases sitting between them. CDR1 ENHRY and CDR2 SYGVKD come from the germline V gene. DNA for the CDR3: TGTGCCAGTAGAGGGGAGGCAAACACCGGGGAGCTGTTTTTT. Its translation: CASRGEANTGELFF.

The chain joins TRBV30 to TRBJ1-4; tentatively, D is TRBD1 (5 bases). CDR3 size: 15 residues. The ends were cut back, 0 bases at V and 8 bases at J, with 16 bases in the middle. CDR1 GTSNPN and CDR2 SVGIG come from the germline V gene (reference sequence). Here the CDR3 DNA reads TGTGCCTGGAGTGTGGCCGGCAGGGTAAGAGAAAAACTGTTTTTT. Its translation: CAWSVAGRVREKLFF.

This chain uses TRBV30 with TRBJ2-7; perhaps D is TRBD1 or TRBD2 (5 bases each). The CDR3 length is 14 residues. With 4 bases removed from V and 1 base from J, the gap between germline ends came to 14 bases. Germline values: CDR1 GTSNPN, CDR2 SVGIG (reference sequence). CDR3 residues: CAWNEGSISYEQYF. CDR3 in DNA: TGTGCCTGGAATGAGGGGTCAATATCCTACGAGCAGTACTTC.

This clone was seen more than once but under ten times. The genes are TRBV19 and TRBJ2-2; D call uncertain. Trimming removed 7 bases from V and 2 bases from J, with 11 bases in between. The CDR3 spans 14 residues. Germline loops: CDR1 LNHDA, CDR2 SQIVND (reference sequence). For the CDR3, the DNA is TGTGCCAGTAACCCGGGCCTAAACACCGGGGAGCTGTTTTTT. This translates into CASNPGLNTGELFF.

The V and J genes are TRBV7-8 and TRBJ2-7; no reliable D call. Germline CDR1 SGHVS, CDR2 FQNEAQ. V shed 1 base and J shed 4 bases, with 11 bases lying between them. The CDR3 has 14 residues. The CDR3 region has the DNA TGTGCCAGCAGCTTAGACCCCCTAATGTACGAGCAGTACTTC. This sequence encodes CASSLDPLMYEQYF.

The chain joins TRBV4-1 to TRBJ2-3; D is undetermined. The V end was cut by 0 bases, the J end by 6 bases, with 7 bases between. The CDR3 is 13 residues long. Germline CDR1 MGHRA, CDR2 YSYEKL. The CDR3 DNA is TGCGCCAGCAGCCAAGATCCTCGCGATACGCAGTATTTT. This gives the protein CASSQDPRDTQYF.

This chain connects TRBV4-1 to TRBJ2-7, with 8 bases matching TRBD2. Germline V gives CDR1 MGHRA, CDR2 YSYEKL. The CDR3 contains 16 residues. V lost 1 base to trimming and J lost 0 bases; unmatched junction nucleotides: 5. The CDR3 is CASSQVASGFSYEQYF. In DNA form, the CDR3 reads TGCGCCAGCAGCCAAGTGGCTAGCGGGTTCTCCTACGAGCAGTACTTC.

The table lists this clone with a count of one. V is TRBV18 and J is TRBJ2-3; D not certain. The CDR3 is 15 residues long. Trimming shortened V by 1 base and J by 1 base, and 9 bases separated the two germline ends. Germline assignment: CDR1 KGHSH and CDR2 LQKENI. The CDR3 coding sequence is TGTGCCAGCTCACCACGCGAAGTCGGCACAGATACGCAGTATTTT. Its protein is CASSPREVGTDTQYF.

The J gene is TRBJ2-5, the V gene TRBV5-4; D not certain. V shed 0 bases and J shed 2 bases, with 5 bases lying between them. This CDR3 has 13 amino acids. Germline V gene sequence: CDR1 SGHNT, CDR2 YYREEE (reference sequence). The CDR3 nucleotides read TGTGCCAGCAGCTTGGCGCAGCAAGAGACCCAGTACTTC. Its protein is CASSLAQQETQYF.

The chain carries TRBV5-4 and TRBJ2-2; no clear D gene. CDR3 length: 16 residues. Trimming cost V 1 base and J 1 base, with 11 bases left between them. The germline V gene has CDR1 SGHNT and CDR2 YYREEE (reference sequence). This chain's CDR3 is CASSLSGALNTGELFF. The CDR3 DNA is TGTGCCAGCAGCTTGTCAGGAGCCTTGAACACCGGGGAGCTGTTTTTT. The full variable domain, with the rest looked up from reference TRBV5-4 and TRBJ2-2, is ETGVTQSPTHLIKTRGQQVTLRCSSQSGHNTVSWYQQALGQGPQFIFQYYREEENGRGNFPPRFSGLQFPNYSSELNVNALELDDSALYLCASSLSGALNTGELFFGEGSRLTVL.

V is TRBV6-1 and J is TRBJ2-2; D possibly corresponds to TRBD2 (5 bases). The CDR3 has 15 residues. The V and J ends lost 5 bases and 7 bases respectively, with 17 bases between them. Germline V gene sequence: CDR1 MNHNS, CDR2 SASEGT. The CDR3, as DNA: TGTGCCAGCAGTCCCATGAGGGCTAATCACGGGGAGCTGTTTTTT. This codes for CASSPMRANHGELFF.